A single sample gave rise to the 21 T cell receptor beta chains below, sequenced in a study of regulatory T cells in long-lasting Graves disease. Construction of the TCR beta libraries employed iRepertoire HTBI primers in conjunction with Arm-PCR of CDR3 regions. One entry per CDR3 protein results from TCRdb running MiXCR on the multiplex PCR reads. The table includes approximately 460,000 distinct CDR3 sequences, 16% detected once. Noted time point: newly diagnosed GD, antithyroid drugs for less than 3 months. PBMC-derived RNA was used for the TCR library. This sample was shared with a second study, whose subject was T cells in Graves' hyperthyroidism and ophthalmopathy.

This sample comprised peripheral blood mononuclear cells (PBMCs), obtained at new diagnosis, from a patient treated with antithyroid drugs. The receptor set was obtained from a woman aged 25 to 39 with Graves disease.

On this clonotype: Just one base apart from a much larger clone, this may be a read error. The chain combines TRBV27 with TRBJ1-2; no definite D call. Per germline, CDR1 MNHEY and CDR2 SMNVEV (reference sequence). The CDR3 runs 11 residues. The DNA of the CDR3 is TGTGCCAGCAGTTTAAGGAATGGCCACACCTTC. This gives the protein CASSLRNGHTF.

This clonotype came up a few times. V gene TRBV4-1 combines with J gene TRBJ2-1; no clear D. Per germline, CDR1 MGHRA and CDR2 YSYEKL. The ends were cut back, 2 bases at V and 5 bases at J, with 4 bases in the middle. There are 12 residues in the CDR3. The chain's CDR3 is CASSQRNNEQFF. The DNA of the CDR3 is TGCGCCAGCAGCCAAAGAAACAATGAGCAGTTCTTC.

This clonotype has ten or more counts. The chain links TRBV7-8 to TRBJ1-5; D gene ambiguous. The CDR3 contains 14 residues. The V and J ends lost 3 bases and 7 bases respectively, with 13 bases between them. CDR1 and CDR2 from the germline V gene are SGHVS and FQNEAQ. The DNA of the CDR3 is TGTGCCAGCAGCTTGGCGGGGATCGGACAGCCCCAGCATTTT. Its protein is CASSLAGIGQPQHF.

This clonotype came up many times. CDR3 sequence: CASSWGGAGTDTQYF. CDR3 in DNA: TGTGCCAGCAGTTGGGGGGGCGCGGGCACAGATACGCAGTATTTT. J is TRBJ2-3 and V is TRBV28, with D perhaps matching TRBD2 (7 bases). Trimming left V 4 bases short and J 1 base short, with 12 bases between. CDR1 and CDR2 (germline): MDHEN, SYDVKM. The CDR3 is made up of 15 amino acids.

The chain links TRBV19 to TRBJ2-1; the D gene is possibly TRBD1 (6 bases). CDR3 length: 13 residues. Trimming took off 9 bases at V and 2 bases at J, with 11 bases between the two ends. The germline gives CDR1 LNHDA, CDR2 SQIVND (reference sequence). In DNA form, the CDR3 reads TGTGCCAGCACCACAGGGACCTACAATGAGCAGTTCTTC. It translates to CASTTGTYNEQFF. Based on the CDR3 plus reference TRBV19 and TRBJ2-1, the full variable domain is DGGITQSPKYLFRKEGQNVTLSCEQNLNHDAMYWYRQDPGQGLRLIYYSQIVNDFQKGDIAEGYSVSREKKESFPLTVTSAQKNPTAFYLCASTTGTYNEQFFGPGTRLTVL.

This clonotype came up a few times. The chain joins TRBV28 to TRBJ1-2, with D tentatively TRBD1 (5 bases). The CDR3 sequence is 14 residues long. In germline, CDR1 is MDHEN, CDR2 SYDVKM. V dropped 10 bases and J dropped 0 bases, with 15 bases sitting between them. CDR3 sequence (DNA): TGTGCCATCTTGGGACCAGCTCCTAACTATGGCTACACCTTC. It translates to CAILGPAPNYGYTF.

This sequence joins TRBV20-1 and TRBJ2-7; the D gene could be TRBD1 or TRBD2 (6 bases each). Trimming pared 3 bases from V and 3 bases from J, leaving 9 bases between. The CDR3 contains 12 residues. The germline V gene has CDR1 DFQATT and CDR2 SNEGSKA (reference sequence). The chain's CDR3 is CSASGGGYEQYF. Written as DNA, the CDR3 is TGCAGTGCTAGCGGGGGCGGCTACGAGCAGTACTTC.

The CDR3: CASSPQGANTGELFF. Here the CDR3 DNA reads TGTGCCAGCAGTCCCCAGGGGGCGAACACCGGGGAGCTGTTTTTT. V usage is TRBV7-8 and J usage is TRBJ2-2; TRBD1 aligns across 7 bases. CDR1 and CDR2 from the germline V gene are SGHVS and FQNEAQ. CDR3 length: 15 residues. The trim removed 6 bases at V and 0 bases at J, leaving 4 bases unmatched.

This clonotype occurred many times. The rearrangement uses TRBV20-1 and TRBJ2-7; 12 positions match TRBD2. The CDR3 loop spans 14 amino acids. Per germline, CDR1 DFQATT and CDR2 SNEGSKA (reference sequence). Trimming took 6 bases from V and 3 from J; bases not matched to a gene: 6. The CDR3 coding sequence is TGCAGTGCACATACTAGCGGGGGGAACTACGAGCAGTACTTC. It encodes CSAHTSGGNYEQYF.

This clonotype came up many times. The chain links TRBV20-1 to TRBJ2-5; D is uncertain. V lost 6 bases and J 5 bases, leaving 19 bases between the germline ends. The CDR3 covers 14 residues. Germline values: CDR1 DFQATT, CDR2 SNEGSKA (reference sequence). The CDR3 loop is CSAELQMRWETQYF. The CDR3 nucleotides are TGCAGTGCCGAGTTACAGATGAGGTGGGAGACCCAGTACTTC.

This clonotype was counted many times. The V gene is TRBV28, the J gene TRBJ1-2; no clear D gene. Trimming removed 8 bases from V and 3 bases from J, with 19 bases in between. CDR3 length equals 15 residues. The germline V gene has CDR1 MDHEN and CDR2 SYDVKM. CDR3 sequence reads: CASYGPIAYDYGYTF. The DNA for the CDR3 is TGTGCCAGCTACGGGCCAATCGCTTATGACTATGGCTACACCTTC.

This clonotype was detected ten times or more. V is TRBV7-8 and J is TRBJ2-7; unclear D gene. Trimming stripped 5 bases from V and 12 bases from J, with 14 bases between. Germline V gene lookup returns CDR1 SGHVS and CDR2 FQNEAQ. CDR3 length equals 11 residues. CDR3 in DNA: TGTGCCAGCAGCGCAAGCGAGATCCGGTACTTC. It codes for CASSASEIRYF.

The chain joins TRBV7-9 to TRBJ2-6, with 9 bases that match TRBD1. The V gene end was trimmed by 5 bases and the J gene end by 4 bases; junction bases not matched to a gene: 6. Per the germline V gene, CDR1 is SEHNR and CDR2 is FQNEAQ (reference sequence). The CDR3 is 16 residues long. CDR3 protein: CASSIRTGAGANVLTF. As DNA, the CDR3 is TGTGCCAGCAGCATACGGACAGGGGCCGGGGCCAACGTCCTGACTTTC.

This clonotype was counted many times. V and J are TRBV20-1 and TRBJ2-3; D not resolved. The CDR3 runs 12 residues. Per the germline V gene, CDR1 is DFQATT and CDR2 is SNEGSKA (reference sequence). V was pared by 6 bases and J by 4 bases, with 11 bases between. In DNA form, the CDR3 reads TGCAGTGCGCCTCGCGGCGCAGATACGCAGTATTTT. Encoded protein: CSAPRGADTQYF.

In the case of this clonotype: Germline is not matched at one junction end, which may reflect a read error. The chain links TRBV18 to TRBJ1-2, with a tentative D call TRBD1 (5 bases). CDR1 and CDR2 (germline): KGHSH, LQKENI. This CDR3 contains 16 residues. The CDR3 region has the DNA TGTGCCGGCTCACCAGCGGGGGGTATTGTTCCCTATGGCTACACCTTC. Its translation is CAGSPAGGIVPYGYTF.

This clonotype was picked up a small number of times. The chain links TRBV27 to TRBJ2-5; 8 positions match TRBD2. Gene TRBJ2-1 matches the end of the DNA better, so the J call may be wrong. Germline-derived CDR1 and CDR2 are MNHEY and SMNVEV (reference sequence). This CDR3 region has 18 residues. The DNA of the CDR3 is TGTGCCAGCAGTTTAAGGTTGTCCGGGACTAGTGTTATAAATGAGCAGTTCTTC. Its protein is CASSLRLSGTSVINEQFF.

The CDR3 coding sequence is TGTGCCAGCAGTGATTACAGAGGTGGCTACACCTTC. It specifies CASSDYRGGYTF. The chain combines TRBV6-4 with TRBJ1-2; the D is unclear. V was trimmed by 3 bases and J by 7 bases, leaving 9 bases between them. This CDR3 has 12 amino acids. Germline lookup yields CDR1 MRHNA and CDR2 SNTAGT.

This clonotype was recorded many times. The rearrangement uses TRBV20-1 and TRBJ2-7, with D possibly being TRBD1 or TRBD2 (6 bases each). This CDR3 is 19 amino acids long. Germline V gene sequence: CDR1 DFQATT, CDR2 SNEGSKA (reference sequence). Trimming stripped 0 bases from V and 0 bases from J, with 24 bases between. The CDR3 loop is CSARDLLGGTPRSSYEQYF. The CDR3 coding sequence is TGCAGTGCTAGAGATCTATTAGGCGGGACACCCAGGAGCTCCTACGAGCAGTACTTC.

This clonotype was observed at least ten times. This chain connects TRBV7-8 to TRBJ2-7; the D call may be TRBD1 or TRBD2 (5 bases each). V dropped 5 bases and J dropped 7 bases, with 12 bases sitting between them. CDR3 size: 12 residues. The germline V gene has CDR1 SGHVS and CDR2 FQNEAQ. DNA for the CDR3: TGTGCCAGCAGCCACCCGGGGCGGGAGCAGTACTTC. Protein: CASSHPGREQYF.

This clonotype was counted a few times. The chain combines TRBV6-2 or TRBV6-3 with TRBJ2-2, with 7 nucleotides matching TRBD2. The CDR3 runs 16 residues. J was trimmed by 5 bases and V by 5 bases; bases with no gene match: 11. Germline CDR1 reads MNHEY; CDR2 reads SVGEGT. The CDR3 DNA sequence: TGTGCCAGCAGTGAAGCCCAGCGGGGATCGACCGGGGAGCTGTTTTTT. Residues: CASSEAQRGSTGELFF.

This clonotype was seen at least ten times. The chain links TRBV2 to TRBJ1-1; perhaps TRBD1 as D (6 bases). The germline V and J ends were trimmed by 9 bases and 1 base, with 12 bases remaining between them. The CDR3 sequence is 13 residues long. Germline V gene sequence: CDR1 SNHLY, CDR2 FYNNEI. The CDR3 spells CASGQSKNTEAFF. CDR3 in DNA: TGTGCCAGTGGACAGTCGAAGAACACTGAAGCTTTCTTT.